The entry that follows covers one T cell receptor (beta chain) sequence. Its antigen is currently unknown. This sample was taken from a study of T cell repertoires in cytomegalovirus infection. CDR1 SGDLS and CDR2 YYNGEE come from the germline V gene. Deletions cut 4 bases from V and 3 bases from J, with 16 bases between. The CDR3 covers 15 residues. One entry per CDR3 protein, called by TCRdb with MiXCR from the reads. The repertoire consists of about 110,000 distinct CDR3 sequences, with 10% occurring once and the leading ten covering approximately 30%. The rearrangement joins TRBV9 to TRBJ1-2; TRBD1 might be the D (5 bases). The sequenced sample consisted of PBMCs, sequenced either directly or after in vitro stimulation (not recorded which). This sequence was found in a human donor in good health (CMV status not recorded). Some clones in this sample may be carry-over from other donors' samples. CDR3 sequence reads: CASSTLRDGHYGYTF. For the CDR3, the DNA is TGTGCCAGCAGCACGCTCCGGGACGGGCACTATGGCTACACCTTC.